Reported below is one T cell receptor beta chain. Its target is not known. The sample belongs to a study of cytomegalovirus exposure and HLA in healthy donors. Overall study results and limits: A later analysis by the authors found several of the most significant clusters apparently linked to common viral pathogens.

Amplification used 60 Vbeta primers and 13 Jbeta primers. Per the original methods: Approximately 80 million unique TCR beta chains, roughly 11 million of them shared, were counted by a later analysis. The method was immunoSEQ multiplex PCR; TCRdb's version includes in-frame clones alone and lacks a portion of them. D and trimming come from the DNA, and the V and J calls and clone size come from that table. The data contain 100,000 or so clones, roughly 70% of them singletons. V lost 4 bases, J lost 8 bases, and 10 bases stayed unmatched. There are 14 residues in the CDR3. Germline CDR1 MNHEY, CDR2 SVGAGI.

The chain is built from TRBV6-5 and TRBJ1-2, with 7 bases fitting TRBD1. Sequences were obtained from PBMCs. This clonotype was sampled from a man between 50 and 59 years old in good health and CMV-seronegative. The CDR3 protein is CASSSERQGDGYTF. CDR3 nucleotides: TGTGCCAGCAGTTCCGAACGACAGGGTGACGGCTACACCTTC.